This paragraph covers one T cell receptor (beta chain) sequence. Its specificity is unknown. Assay: immunoSEQ multiplex PCR; the TCRdb copy retains only in-frame clones and omits some. The profile covers 150,000 or so clones, with under 95% appearing a single time and approximately 3% taken by the ten largest. The sample belongs to a study of T cell responses to AZD1222 COVID-19 vaccine. Whole-study results and caveats: All repertoire sampling was performed exclusively after the peak T cell response. The donors showed a predominance of white British ancestry and of females, with possible underestimation of clonal diversity. Regions 160-218 and 743-854 dominated among vaccine-associated CD4 TCRs spanning spike.

Trimming cost V 6 bases and J 2 bases; bases outside gene matches: 4. This CDR3 has 16 residues. Germline V gene lookup returns CDR1 LGHDT and CDR2 YNNKEL (reference sequence). This material consisted of peripheral blood, taken on day 0 of MenACWY control vaccination. The origin of this receptor is an adult in good health. This chain uses TRBV3-1 (or the pseudogene TRBV3-2) with TRBJ2-2; the match to TRBD2 covers 12 bases. The CDR3 loop is CASRKLAGGNTGELFF. The CDR3 nucleotides read TGTGCCAGCAGAAAACTAGCGGGAGGAAACACCGGGGAGCTGTTTTTT.